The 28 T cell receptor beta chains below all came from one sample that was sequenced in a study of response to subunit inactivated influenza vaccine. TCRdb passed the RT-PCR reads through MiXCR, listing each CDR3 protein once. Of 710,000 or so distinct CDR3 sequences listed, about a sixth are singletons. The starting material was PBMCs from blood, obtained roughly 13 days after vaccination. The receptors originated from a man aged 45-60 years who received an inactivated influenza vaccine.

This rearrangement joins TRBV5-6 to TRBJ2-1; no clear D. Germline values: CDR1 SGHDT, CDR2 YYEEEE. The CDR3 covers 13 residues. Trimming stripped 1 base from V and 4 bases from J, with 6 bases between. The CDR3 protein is CASSLSYYNEQFF. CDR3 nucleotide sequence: TGTGCCAGCAGCTTGTCCTATTACAATGAGCAGTTCTTC.

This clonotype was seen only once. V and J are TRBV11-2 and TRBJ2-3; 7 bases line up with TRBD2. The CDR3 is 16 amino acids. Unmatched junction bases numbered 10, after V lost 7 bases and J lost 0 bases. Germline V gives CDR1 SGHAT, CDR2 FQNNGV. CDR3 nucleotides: TGTGCCAGCACCTATTATACTAGCGCTAGCACAGATACGCAGTATTTT. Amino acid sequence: CASTYYTSASTDTQYF.

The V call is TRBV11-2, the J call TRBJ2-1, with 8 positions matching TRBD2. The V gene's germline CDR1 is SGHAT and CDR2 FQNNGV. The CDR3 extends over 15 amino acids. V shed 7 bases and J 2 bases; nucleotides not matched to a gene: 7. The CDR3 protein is CASNRGGGTYNEQFF. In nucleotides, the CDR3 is TGTGCCAGCAACCGGGGCGGGGGGACCTACAATGAGCAGTTCTTC.

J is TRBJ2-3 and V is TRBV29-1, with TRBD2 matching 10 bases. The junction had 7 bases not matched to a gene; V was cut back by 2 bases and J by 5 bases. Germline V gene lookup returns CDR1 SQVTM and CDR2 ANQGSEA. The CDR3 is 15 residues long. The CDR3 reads CSVERLAGAGDTQYF. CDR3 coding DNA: TGCAGCGTTGAAAGGCTAGCGGGAGCGGGAGATACGCAGTATTTT.

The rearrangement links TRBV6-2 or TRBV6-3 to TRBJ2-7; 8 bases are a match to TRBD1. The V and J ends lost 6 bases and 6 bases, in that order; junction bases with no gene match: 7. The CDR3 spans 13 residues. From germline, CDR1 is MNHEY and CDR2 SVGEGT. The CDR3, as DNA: TGTGCCAGCAGCTGGACAGGGACGCGCGAGCAGTACTTC. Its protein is CASSWTGTREQYF.

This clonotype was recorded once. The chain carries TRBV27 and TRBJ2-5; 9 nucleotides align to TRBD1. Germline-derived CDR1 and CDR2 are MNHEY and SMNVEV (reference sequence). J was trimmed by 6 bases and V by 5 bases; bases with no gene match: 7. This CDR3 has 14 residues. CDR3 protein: CASSETGGWQTQYF. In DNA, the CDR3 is TGTGCCAGCAGTGAGACAGGGGGTTGGCAGACCCAGTACTTC.

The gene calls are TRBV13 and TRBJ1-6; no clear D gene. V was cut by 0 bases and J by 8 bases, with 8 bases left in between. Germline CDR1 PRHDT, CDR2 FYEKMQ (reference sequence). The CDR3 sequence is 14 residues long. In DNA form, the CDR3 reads TGTGCCAGCAGCTTAGGAGCCGAGGATTCACCCCTCCACTTT. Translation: CASSLGAEDSPLHF.

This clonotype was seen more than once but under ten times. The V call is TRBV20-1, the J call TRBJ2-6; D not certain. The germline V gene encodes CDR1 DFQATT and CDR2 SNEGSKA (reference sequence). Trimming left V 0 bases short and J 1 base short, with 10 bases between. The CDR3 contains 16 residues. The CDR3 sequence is CSARDRRVSGANVLTF. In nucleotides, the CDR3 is TGCAGTGCTAGAGATCGTCGTGTTTCTGGGGCCAACGTCCTGACTTTC.

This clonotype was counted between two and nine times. The CDR3 protein is CASRGIDGYTF. DNA of the CDR3: TGTGCCAGCCGGGGTATTGACGGCTACACCTTC. This chain uses TRBV12-3 or TRBV12-4 with TRBJ1-2; D not certain. V shed 8 bases and J shed 8 bases, with 12 bases lying between them. This CDR3 is 11 amino acids long.

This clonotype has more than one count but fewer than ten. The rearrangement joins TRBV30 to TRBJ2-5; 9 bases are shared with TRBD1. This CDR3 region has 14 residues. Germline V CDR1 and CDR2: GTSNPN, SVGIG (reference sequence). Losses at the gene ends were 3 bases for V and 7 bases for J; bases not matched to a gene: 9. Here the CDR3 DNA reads TGTGCCTGGAGCTACGGACAGGGGACCGGGACCCAGTACTTC. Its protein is CAWSYGQGTGTQYF.

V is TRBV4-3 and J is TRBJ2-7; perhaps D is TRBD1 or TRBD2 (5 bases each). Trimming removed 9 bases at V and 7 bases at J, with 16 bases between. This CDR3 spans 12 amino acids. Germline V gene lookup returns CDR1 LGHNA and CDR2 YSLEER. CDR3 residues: CARGEDTKEQYF. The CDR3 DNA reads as TGCGCCAGGGGGGAAGACACGAAGGAGCAGTACTTC.

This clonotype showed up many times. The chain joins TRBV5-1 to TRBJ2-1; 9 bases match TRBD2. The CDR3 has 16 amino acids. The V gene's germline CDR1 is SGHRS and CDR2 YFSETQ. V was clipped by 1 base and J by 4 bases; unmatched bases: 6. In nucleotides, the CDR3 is TGCGCCAGCAGCTTGTTTTCTAGCGGGACTTACAATGAGCAGTTCTTC. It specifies CASSLFSSGTYNEQFF.

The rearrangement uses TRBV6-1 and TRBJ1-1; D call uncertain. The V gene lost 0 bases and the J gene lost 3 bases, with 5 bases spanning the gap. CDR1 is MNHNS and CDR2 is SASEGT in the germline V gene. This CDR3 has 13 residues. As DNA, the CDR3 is TGTGCCAGCAGTGAAGCGTGGGACACTGAAGCTTTCTTT. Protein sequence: CASSEAWDTEAFF.

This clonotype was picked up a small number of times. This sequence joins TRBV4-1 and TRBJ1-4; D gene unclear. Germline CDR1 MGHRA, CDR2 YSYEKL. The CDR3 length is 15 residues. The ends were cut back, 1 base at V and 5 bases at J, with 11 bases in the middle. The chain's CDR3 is CASSQAGLSNEKLFF. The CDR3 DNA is TGCGCCAGCAGCCAAGCCGGCCTCTCCAATGAAAAACTGTTTTTT.

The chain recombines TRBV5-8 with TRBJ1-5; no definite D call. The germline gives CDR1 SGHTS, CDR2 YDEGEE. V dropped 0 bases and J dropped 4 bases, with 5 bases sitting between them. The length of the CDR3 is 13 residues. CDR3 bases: TGTGCCAGCAGCTTGGATTATAATCAGCCCCAGCATTTT. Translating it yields CASSLDYNQPQHF. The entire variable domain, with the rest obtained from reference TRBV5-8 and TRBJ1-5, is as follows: EAGVTQSPTHLIKTRGQQATLRCSPISGHTSVYWYQQALGLGLQFLLWYDEGEERNRGNFPPRFSGRQFPNYSSELNVNALELEDSALYLCASSLDYNQPQHFGDGTRLSIL.

The CDR3 loop is CASSLGNSNQPQHF. In DNA form, the CDR3 reads TGTGCCAGCAGTTTGGGCAATAGCAATCAGCCCCAGCATTTT. V gene TRBV12-3 or TRBV12-4 combines with J gene TRBJ1-5, with D unclear. Deletions cut 3 bases from V and 0 bases from J, with 6 bases between. The CDR3 sequence is 14 residues long.

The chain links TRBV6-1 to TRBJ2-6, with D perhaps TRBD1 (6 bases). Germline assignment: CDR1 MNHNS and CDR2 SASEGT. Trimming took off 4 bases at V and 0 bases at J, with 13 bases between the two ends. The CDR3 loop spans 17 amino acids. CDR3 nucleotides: TGTGCCAGCAGTGCCGGACAGTTCACCTCTGGGGCCAACGTCCTGACTTTC. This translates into CASSAGQFTSGANVLTF.

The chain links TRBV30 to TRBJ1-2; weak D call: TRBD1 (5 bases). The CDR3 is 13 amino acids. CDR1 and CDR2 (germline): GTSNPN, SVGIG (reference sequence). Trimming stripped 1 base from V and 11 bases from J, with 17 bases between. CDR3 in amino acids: CAWSGWDRGGYTF. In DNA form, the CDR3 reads TGTGCCTGGAGTGGATGGGACCGAGGAGGTTACACCTTC.

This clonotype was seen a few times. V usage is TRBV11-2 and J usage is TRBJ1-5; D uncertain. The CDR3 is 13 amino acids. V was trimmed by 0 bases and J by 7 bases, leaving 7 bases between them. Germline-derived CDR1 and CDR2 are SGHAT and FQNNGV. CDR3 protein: CASSLEGFQPQHF. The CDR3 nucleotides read TGTGCCAGCAGCTTAGAGGGCTTCCAGCCCCAGCATTTT.

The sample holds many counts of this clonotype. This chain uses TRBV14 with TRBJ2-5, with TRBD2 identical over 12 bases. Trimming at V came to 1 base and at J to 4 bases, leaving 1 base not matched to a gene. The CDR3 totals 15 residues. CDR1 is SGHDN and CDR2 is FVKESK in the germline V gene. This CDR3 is CASSQGLAGAETQYF. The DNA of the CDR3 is TGTGCCAGCAGCCAAGGACTAGCGGGGGCAGAGACCCAGTACTTC.

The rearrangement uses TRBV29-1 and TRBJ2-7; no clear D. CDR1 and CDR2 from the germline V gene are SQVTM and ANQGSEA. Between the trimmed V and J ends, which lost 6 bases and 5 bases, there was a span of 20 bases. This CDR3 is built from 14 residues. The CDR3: CSVLLDNRAHEQYF. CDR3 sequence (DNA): TGCAGCGTCCTGCTTGACAATCGAGCTCACGAGCAGTACTTC.

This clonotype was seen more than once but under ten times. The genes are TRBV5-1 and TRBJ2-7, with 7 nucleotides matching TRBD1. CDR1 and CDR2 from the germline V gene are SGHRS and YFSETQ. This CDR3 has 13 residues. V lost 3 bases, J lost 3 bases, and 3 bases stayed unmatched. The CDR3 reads CASSSHRGYEQYF. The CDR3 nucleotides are TGCGCCAGCAGCTCCCACAGGGGCTACGAGCAGTACTTC.

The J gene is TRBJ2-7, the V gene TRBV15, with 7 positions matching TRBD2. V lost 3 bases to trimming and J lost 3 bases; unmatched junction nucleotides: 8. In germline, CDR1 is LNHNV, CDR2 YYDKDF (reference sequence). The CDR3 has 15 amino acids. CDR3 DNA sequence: TGTGCCACCAGCAGGGCGGGACTAACGAACTACGAGCAGTACTTC. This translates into CATSRAGLTNYEQYF.

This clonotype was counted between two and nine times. CDR3 in amino acids: CASSLGVLSEQFF. DNA for the CDR3: TGTGCCAGCAGCTTAGGGGTGTTGAGTGAGCAGTTCTTC. This sequence joins TRBV11-2 and TRBJ2-1; D not certain. The CDR3 is 13 residues long. Germline V gene sequence: CDR1 SGHAT, CDR2 FQNNGV. Between the trimmed V and J ends, which lost 1 base and 9 bases, there was a span of 10 bases.

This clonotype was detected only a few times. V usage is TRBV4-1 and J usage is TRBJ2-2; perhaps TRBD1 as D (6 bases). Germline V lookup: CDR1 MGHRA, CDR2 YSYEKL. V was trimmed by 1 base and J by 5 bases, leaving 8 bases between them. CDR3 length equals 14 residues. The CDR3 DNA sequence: TGCGCCAGCAGCCAAGGACAGGTAACCGGGGAGCTGTTTTTT. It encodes CASSQGQVTGELFF.

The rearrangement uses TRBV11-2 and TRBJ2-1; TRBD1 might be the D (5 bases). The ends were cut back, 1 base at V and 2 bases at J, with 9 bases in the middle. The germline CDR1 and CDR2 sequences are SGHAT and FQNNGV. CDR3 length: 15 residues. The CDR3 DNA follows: TGTGCCAGCAGCTTAGCCAGGACACCCTACAATGAGCAGTTCTTC. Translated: CASSLARTPYNEQFF.

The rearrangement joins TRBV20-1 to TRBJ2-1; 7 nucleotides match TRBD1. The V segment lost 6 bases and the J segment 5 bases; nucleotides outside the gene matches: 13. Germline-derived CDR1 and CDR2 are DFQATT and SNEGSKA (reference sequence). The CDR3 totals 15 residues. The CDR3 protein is CSAPERGGVHNEQFF. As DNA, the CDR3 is TGCAGTGCCCCCGAGAGAGGGGGCGTGCACAATGAGCAGTTCTTC.

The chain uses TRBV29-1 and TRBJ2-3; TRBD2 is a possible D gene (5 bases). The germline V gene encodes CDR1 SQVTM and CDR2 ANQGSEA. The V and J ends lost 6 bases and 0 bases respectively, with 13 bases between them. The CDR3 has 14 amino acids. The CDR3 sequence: CSVSHGISTDTQYF. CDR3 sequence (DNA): TGCAGCGTGAGTCACGGGATTAGCACAGATACGCAGTATTTT.